The 32 T cell receptor beta chains presented below share a single source sample, sequenced in a study of patients and donors after allogeneic stem cell transplantation. In TCRdb, the RT-PCR reads were re-called with MiXCR into one record per CDR3 protein. The sample yields some 880,000 distinct CDR3 sequences, under 20% seen once. The specimen was blood, either unsorted or a sorted T cell fraction (not recorded which). Receptors originate from a human donor who was either an allogeneic HSCT recipient or a stem cell or donor lymphocyte infusion donor (not recorded which). It is not recorded whose cells these are; they may come from a transplant donor.

This chain joins TRBV6-5 and TRBJ2-7; D remains ambiguous. V shed 2 bases and J shed 2 bases, with 10 bases lying between them. In germline, CDR1 is MNHEY, CDR2 SVGAGI. There are 14 residues in the CDR3. CDR3 protein: CASSYRSDTYEQYF. The CDR3, as DNA: TGTGCCAGCAGTTACCGGAGCGATACCTACGAGCAGTACTTC.

The chain links TRBV9 to TRBJ2-1; D might be TRBD1 or TRBD2, each matching 5 bases. V was cut by 3 bases and J by 0 bases, with 10 bases left in between. The CDR3 runs 15 residues. CDR1 SGDLS and CDR2 YYNGEE come from the germline V gene. The CDR3 DNA sequence: TGTGCCAGCAGCGGGGACCGGAGCTCCTACAATGAGCAGTTCTTC. This translates into CASSGDRSSYNEQFF.

This clonotype was seen more than once but under ten times. V usage is TRBV28 and J usage is TRBJ1-5; D gene ambiguous. V was clipped by 6 bases and J by 11 bases, with 11 bases between them. The CDR3 loop spans 11 amino acids. Germline V lookup: CDR1 MDHEN, CDR2 SYDVKM. The CDR3 nucleotides read TGTGCCAGCAGCCCCGGCGGGGCCCAGCATTTT. It translates to CASSPGGAQHF.

The chain joins TRBV29-1 to TRBJ2-7, with unresolved D. This CDR3 has 14 residues. Germline V CDR1 and CDR2: SQVTM, ANQGSEA. Trimming removed 1 base from V and 2 bases from J, with 12 bases in between. CDR3 nucleotides: TGCAGCGTTGAAGCGTCGGACGGAACCTACGAGCAGTACTTC. This sequence encodes CSVEASDGTYEQYF.

The V call is TRBV6-5, the J call TRBJ2-7; 7 bases line up with TRBD1. The CDR3 runs 16 residues. Germline V gene lookup returns CDR1 MNHEY and CDR2 SVGAGI. J gave up 2 bases and V 2 bases, and 9 bases lay outside the gene matches. CDR3 DNA: TGTGCCAGCAGTTACCGTGCGACAGGGCGGACCTACGAGCAGTACTTC. Protein: CASSYRATGRTYEQYF.

The V call is TRBV25-1, the J call TRBJ2-7; D gene unclear. The CDR3 is made up of 13 amino acids. The germline V gene has CDR1 MGHDK and CDR2 SYGVNS. V was cut by 7 bases and J by 4 bases, with 14 bases left in between. The CDR3 region is CASTNDFRYEQYF. The CDR3 nucleotides are TGTGCCAGCACTAACGATTTCCGATACGAGCAGTACTTC.

The chain links TRBV20-1 to TRBJ2-1; the D is unclear. Germline-derived CDR1 and CDR2 are DFQATT and SNEGSKA (reference sequence). This CDR3 is built from 14 residues. V was trimmed by 8 bases and J by 1 base, leaving 15 bases between them. The CDR3 sequence: CSLLSPRSYNEQFF. The CDR3 nucleotides read TGCAGTCTTTTATCGCCTAGGTCCTACAATGAGCAGTTCTTC.

This clonotype was recorded at least ten times. V and J are TRBV12-3 or TRBV12-4 and TRBJ2-2, with TRBD2 matching 8 bases. This CDR3 has 16 residues. Losses at the gene ends were 6 bases for V and 4 bases for J; bases not matched to a gene: 10. The CDR3 loop is CASSPRGGLGTGELFF. For the CDR3, the DNA is TGTGCCAGCAGCCCCCGGGGGGGCCTTGGCACCGGGGAGCTGTTTTTT.

V usage is TRBV29-1 and J usage is TRBJ1-2, with 7 bases identical to TRBD1. Trimming at V came to 4 bases and at J to 1 base, leaving 12 bases not matched to a gene. This CDR3 has 16 amino acids. Per germline, CDR1 SQVTM and CDR2 ANQGSEA. DNA for the CDR3: TGCAGCGTTGGCTTGGGACAGAGCCTAAATAACTATGGCTACACCTTC. It yields the protein CSVGLGQSLNNYGYTF.

This chain connects TRBV24-1 to TRBJ1-1; D possibly corresponds to TRBD1 (5 bases). V lost 5 bases and J 0 bases, leaving 18 bases between the germline ends. Germline CDR1 reads KGHDR; CDR2 reads SFDVKD. This CDR3 region has 17 residues. CDR3 nucleotides: TGTGCCACCAGTGTCCGCCCCGGGACTCACATGAACACTGAAGCTTTCTTT. Residues: CATSVRPGTHMNTEAFF.

This clonotype has just a few counts. The V gene is TRBV4-1, the J gene TRBJ2-7; 9 nucleotides agree with TRBD1. V lost 3 bases to trimming and J lost 2 bases; unmatched junction nucleotides: 5. CDR3 length: 15 amino acids. Germline V lookup: CDR1 MGHRA, CDR2 YSYEKL. In DNA form, the CDR3 reads TGCGCCAGCAGCCACCCAGGACAGGGGACCTACGAGCAGTACTTC. It specifies CASSHPGQGTYEQYF.

This clonotype was found a few times. The chain carries TRBV4-1 and TRBJ2-5; 7 nucleotides align to TRBD2. Germline CDR1 is MGHRA and CDR2 is YSYEKL. The J segment lost 2 bases and the V segment lost 6 bases, leaving 12 bases of the junction unmatched. The CDR3 spans 16 residues. The CDR3 bases are TGCGCCAGCAGGGAGGGCACTAGCGCCTTACAAGAGACCCAGTACTTC. Amino acids: CASREGTSALQETQYF.

The sample holds a few counts of this clonotype. The chain links TRBV4-1 to TRBJ2-5; D perhaps matches TRBD1 (5 bases). Trimming pared 0 bases from V and 3 bases from J, leaving 14 bases between. Germline V gene sequence: CDR1 MGHRA, CDR2 YSYEKL. The CDR3 has 16 amino acids. This CDR3 reads CASSQESAAGKETQYF. CDR3 bases: TGCGCCAGCAGCCAAGAGAGCGCGGCAGGGAAAGAGACCCAGTACTTC.

This clonotype was seen a handful of times. The chain recombines TRBV2 with TRBJ1-5, with D perhaps matching TRBD1 (5 bases). Germline V gives CDR1 SNHLY, CDR2 FYNNEI. The CDR3 length is 14 residues. V shed 3 bases and J shed 11 bases, with 17 bases lying between them. CDR3 nucleotide sequence: TGTGCCAGCAGTGAGGGCACTGGGCAGGGAGCCCAGCATTTT. Protein: CASSEGTGQGAQHF.

The chain recombines TRBV5-1 with TRBJ1-2, with 11 bases matching TRBD1. The germline CDR1 and CDR2 sequences are SGHRS and YFSETQ. V lost 4 bases to trimming and J lost 7 bases; unmatched junction nucleotides: 6. This CDR3 is built from 14 residues. The CDR3 DNA follows: TGCGCCAGCAGCCCGTCCGGACAGGGGGCTGGCTACACCTTC. Protein: CASSPSGQGAGYTF. Full variable domain (missing parts from reference TRBV5-1 and TRBJ1-2): KAGVTQTPRYLIKTRGQQVTLSCSPISGHRSVSWYQQTPGQGLQFLFEYFSETQRNKGNFPGRFSGRQFSNSRSEMNVSTLELGDSALYLCASSPSGQGAGYTFGSGTRLTVV.

The chain carries TRBV28 and TRBJ2-5; D gene ambiguous. V lost 7 bases, J lost 0 bases, and 9 bases lay in between. Germline V lookup: CDR1 MDHEN, CDR2 SYDVKM. The CDR3 extends over 13 amino acids. The CDR3 spells CASIGNNQETQYF. The CDR3 DNA reads as TGTGCCAGCATCGGAAACAACCAAGAGACCCAGTACTTC.

The chain links TRBV2 to TRBJ1-1; TRBD1 aligns across 7 bases. From germline, CDR1 is SNHLY and CDR2 FYNNEI. This CDR3 region has 17 residues. The trim removed 6 bases at V and 6 bases at J, leaving 19 bases unmatched. CDR3 nucleotide sequence: TGTGCCAGCAGGGAATCAACCCCCGGGACAGCGTTGCCTGAAGCTTTCTTT. This codes for CASRESTPGTALPEAFF. Variable domain in full (rest from reference TRBV2 and TRBJ1-1): EPEVTQTPSHQVTQMGQEVILRCVPISNHLYFYWYRQILGQKVEFLVSFYNNEISEKSEIFDDQFSVERPDGSNFTLKIRSTKLEDSAMYFCASRESTPGTALPEAFFGQGTRLTVV.

The chain recombines TRBV12-3 or TRBV12-4 with TRBJ2-1, with D unresolved. V was clipped by 5 bases and J by 5 bases, with 13 bases between them. The CDR3 is 14 residues long. The CDR3 nucleotides read TGTGCCAGCAGTCGGTCAGTTGGTAACAATGAGCAGTTCTTC. Translation gives CASSRSVGNNEQFF.

This clonotype was observed a handful of times. The V gene is TRBV12-3 or TRBV12-4, the J gene TRBJ1-2, with D maybe TRBD1 (6 bases). This CDR3 has 14 residues. With 3 bases removed from V and 5 bases from J, the gap between germline ends came to 13 bases. CDR3 coding DNA: TGTGCCAGCAGTTTGGACAGTTTCTTTTATGGCTACACCTTC. This codes for CASSLDSFFYGYTF.

This clonotype was seen repeatedly, ten times or more. This chain links TRBV20-1 with TRBJ1-5; D is perhaps TRBD1 (5 bases). Germline values: CDR1 DFQATT, CDR2 SNEGSKA (reference sequence). The ends were cut back, 0 bases at V and 7 bases at J, with 16 bases in the middle. The CDR3 is 15 amino acids. As DNA, the CDR3 is TGCAGTGCTAGAGATGCCCCCGGGGGAGGACAGCCCCAGCATTTT. It translates to CSARDAPGGGQPQHF.

V and J are TRBV3-1 and TRBJ2-2; D ambiguous. CDR3 length equals 14 residues. CDR1 is LGHDT and CDR2 is YNNKEL in the germline V gene (reference sequence). The V and J ends lost 4 bases and 1 base respectively, with 7 bases between them. The chain's CDR3 is CASSPYRNTGELFF. The CDR3 DNA reads as TGTGCCAGCAGCCCGTATAGGAACACCGGGGAGCTGTTTTTT.

The chain is built from TRBV10-2 and TRBJ2-7; 11 nucleotides align to TRBD1. CDR3 length equals 14 residues. The germline V gene encodes CDR1 WSHSY and CDR2 SAAADI. The J segment lost 3 bases and the V segment lost 7 bases, leaving 5 bases of the junction unmatched. The CDR3 reads CASKGTGGHYEQYF. The CDR3 coding sequence is TGCGCCAGCAAAGGGACAGGGGGACACTACGAGCAGTACTTC.

This chain connects TRBV5-4 to TRBJ1-2; D is unclear. The CDR3 contains 15 residues. V dropped 1 base and J dropped 7 bases, with 17 bases sitting between them. CDR1 is SGHNT and CDR2 is YYREEE in the germline V gene (reference sequence). In DNA, the CDR3 is TGTGCCAGCAGCTTGCTGCTGACTCGGACTCCTGGCTACACCTTC. Residues: CASSLLLTRTPGYTF.

A few counts support this clonotype. The chain recombines TRBV6-2 or TRBV6-3 with TRBJ1-5, with D uncertain. CDR3 length: 12 residues. Germline V CDR1 and CDR2: MNHEY, SVGEGT. Trimming stripped 2 bases from V and 6 bases from J, with 5 bases between. In DNA form, the CDR3 reads TGTGCCAGCAGTTACGACATTCAGCCCCAGCATTTT. The encoded protein is CASSYDIQPQHF.

The chain joins TRBV18 to TRBJ2-3, with 9 bases that match TRBD1. The germline CDR1 and CDR2 sequences are KGHSH and LQKENI. J gave up 5 bases and V 3 bases, and 6 bases lay outside the gene matches. This CDR3 spans 15 amino acids. The CDR3 reads CASSPYRGRGDTQYF. CDR3 DNA: TGTGCCAGCTCACCGTACAGGGGGCGGGGAGATACGCAGTATTTT.

This clonotype was picked up a small number of times. V gene TRBV5-1 combines with J gene TRBJ2-3, with no clear D. Trimming took off 4 bases at V and 2 bases at J, with 17 bases between the two ends. The CDR3 extends over 16 amino acids. Per germline, CDR1 SGHRS and CDR2 YFSETQ. The CDR3: CASSITLDPYTDTQYF. The CDR3, as DNA: TGCGCCAGCAGCATAACCCTGGACCCCTACACAGATACGCAGTATTTT.

This clonotype showed up just a few times. The chain uses TRBV20-1 and TRBJ1-4; weak D call: TRBD1 (5 bases). Germline CDR1 DFQATT, CDR2 SNEGSKA (reference sequence). CDR3 length equals 13 residues. Trimming left V 3 bases short and J 8 bases short, with 13 bases between. The CDR3 sequence: CSASGGVYEKLFF. The CDR3 nucleotides read TGCAGTGCTAGTGGAGGGGTATACGAAAAACTGTTTTTT.

The chain combines TRBV7-8 with TRBJ1-4; a possible D gene is TRBD1 (6 bases). Looked up from germline, CDR1 is SGHVS and CDR2 is FQNEAQ. Trimming removed 1 base at V and 10 bases at J, with 13 bases between. The CDR3 is 14 residues long. DNA for the CDR3: TGTGCCAGCAGCTTAGTACAGGGATCTGGAAAACTGTTTTTT. Residues: CASSLVQGSGKLFF. Full variable domain (remainder filled in from reference TRBV7-8 and TRBJ1-4): GAGVSQSPRYKVAKRGQDVALRCDPISGHVSLFWYQQALGQGPEFLTYFQNEAQLDKSGLPSDRFFAERPEGSVSTLKIQRTQQEDSAVYLCASSLVQGSGKLFFGSGTQLSVL.

The chain couples TRBV7-8 to TRBJ2-3; tentatively, D is TRBD1 (5 bases). The CDR3 runs 16 residues. Per the germline V gene, CDR1 is SGHVS and CDR2 is FQNEAQ. The V gene lost 1 base and the J gene lost 5 bases, with 16 bases spanning the gap. The CDR3 nucleotides are TGTGCCAGCAGCTTAGTTGTCCAGGGATGGATAGATACGCAGTATTTT. It encodes CASSLVVQGWIDTQYF.

This clonotype was found many times. The chain has TRBV24-1 and TRBJ1-1; D not certain. Trimming took 3 bases from V and 4 from J, leaving 8 bases between them. The CDR3 length is 13 residues. Germline CDR1 reads KGHDR; CDR2 reads SFDVKD. The CDR3 nucleotides read TGTGCCACCAGTGATAAAGGCGGCACTGAAGCTTTCTTT. Protein: CATSDKGGTEAFF.

Only a few counts were recorded for this clonotype. This chain joins TRBV6-1 and TRBJ2-4, with 7 positions matching TRBD1. Germline CDR1 is MNHNS and CDR2 is SASEGT. The CDR3 is 16 residues long. V trimming: 4 bases; J trimming: 0 bases; junction bases outside the gene matches: 6. Here the CDR3 reads CASSGLGQLAKNIQYF. The CDR3 nucleotides are TGTGCCAGCAGTGGATTGGGACAGCTAGCCAAAAACATTCAGTACTTC.

A few counts support this clonotype. The chain employs TRBV7-3 and TRBJ1-2, with 9 bases that match TRBD1. With V trimmed by 4 bases and J by 7 bases, 7 bases remained unmatched. CDR1 is SGHTA and CDR2 is FQGTGA in the germline V gene. This CDR3 is built from 14 residues. The CDR3 region is CASSSGTGSGGYTF. The CDR3 DNA follows: TGTGCCAGCAGCTCCGGGACAGGGTCGGGTGGCTACACCTTC.